Shown below are 14 T cell receptor beta chains from a single sample sequenced in a study of cytomegalovirus exposure and HLA in healthy donors. The repertoire was sequenced with immunoSEQ multiplex PCR; TCRdb's copy has only in-frame clones and lacks some. The data contain approximately 280,000 clones, around 89% of them singletons. Input material: PBMCs. The origin of the receptors is a woman under 30 in good health and CMV-seronegative.

The chain joins TRBV19 to TRBJ1-5; tentatively, D is TRBD1 (5 bases). V was shortened by 3 bases and J by 11 bases, with 23 bases between the two germline ends. The CDR3 contains 16 residues. CDR1 is LNHDA, CDR2 SQIVND, per germline (reference sequence). The CDR3 loop is CASSIRSGQGSLAQHF. CDR3 DNA sequence: TGTGCCAGTAGTATTCGATCCGGGCAGGGAAGTCTCGCCCAGCATTTT.

This clone was counted a few times. V and J are TRBV15 and TRBJ1-5; 8 bases map to TRBD1. Germline assignment: CDR1 LNHNV and CDR2 YYDKDF (reference sequence). The CDR3 has 16 residues. J was trimmed by 6 bases and V by 5 bases; bases with no gene match: 12. CDR3 loop: CATSGTGTGSSQPQHF. The CDR3 region has the DNA TGTGCCACCAGCGGAACCGGGACAGGCTCCTCTCAGCCCCAGCATTTT.

This chain links TRBV5-1 with TRBJ2-1, with 10 bases matching TRBD2. The CDR3 spans 15 residues. Germline V gene lookup returns CDR1 SGHRS and CDR2 YFSETQ. With V trimmed by 4 bases and J by 4 bases, 5 bases remained unmatched. The CDR3 here is CASSRTSGRYNEQFF. DNA of the CDR3: TGCGCCAGCAGCCGGACTAGCGGCCGATACAATGAGCAGTTCTTC.

This clone was counted once. The gene calls are TRBV25-1 and TRBJ2-3; D possibly corresponds to TRBD1 (7 bases). The V gene lost 6 bases and the J gene lost 5 bases, with 18 bases spanning the gap. From germline, CDR1 is MGHDK and CDR2 SYGVNS. The CDR3 is 15 residues long. CDR3 DNA sequence: TGTGCCAGCAGCCGCGGGACAGCCCCAGGAGATACGCAGTATTTT. It translates to CASSRGTAPGDTQYF.

The CDR3 loop is CASSHPAGGETEAFF. CDR3 DNA sequence: TGTGCCAGCAGCCACCCGGCGGGGGGGGAAACTGAAGCTTTCTTT. This rearrangement joins TRBV4-2 to TRBJ1-1; a weak D match, TRBD1 (5 bases). The CDR3 length is 15 residues. V lost 3 bases and J lost 5, with 16 bases in between. Per the germline V gene, CDR1 is LGHNA and CDR2 is YNFKEQ.

The rearrangement uses TRBV18 and TRBJ1-2; 8 bases agree with TRBD1. Germline lookup yields CDR1 KGHSH and CDR2 LQKENI. After removal of 3 bases from V and 6 bases from J, the junction contained 9 bases not matched to a gene. The CDR3 has 15 residues. The DNA of the CDR3 is TGTGCCAGCTCACCCAGACAGGGGATCGCGGATGGCTACACCTTC. The encoded protein is CASSPRQGIADGYTF. The entire variable domain, with the rest obtained from reference TRBV18 and TRBJ1-2, is as follows: NAGVMQNPRHLVRRRGQEARLRCSPMKGHSHVYWYRQLPEEGLKFMVYLQKENIIDESGMPKERFSAEFPKEGPSILRIQQVVRGDSAAYFCASSPRQGIADGYTFGSGTRLTVV.

V and J are TRBV28 and TRBJ2-7, with 7 positions matching TRBD2. The CDR3 extends over 15 amino acids. Germline V gene data show CDR1 as MDHEN and CDR2 as SYDVKM. Trimming took 6 bases from V and 4 from J; bases not matched to a gene: 12. The CDR3 nucleotides read TGTGCCAGCAGCCACCGGAAGTCTAGCGGTTACGAGCAGTACTTC. Encoded protein: CASSHRKSSGYEQYF.

The chain joins TRBV15 to TRBJ2-1; TRBD2 agrees at 16 bases. CDR1 is LNHNV and CDR2 is YYDKDF in the germline V gene (reference sequence). After removal of 5 bases from V and 10 bases from J, the junction contained 5 bases not matched to a gene. This CDR3 has 15 residues. This CDR3 is CATSPGTSGRGEQFF. The CDR3 DNA reads TGTGCCACCAGCCCTGGGACTAGCGGGAGGGGAGAGCAGTTCTTC.

The V gene is TRBV27, the J gene TRBJ1-5, with a tentative D call TRBD1 (5 bases). V lost 4 bases and J 0 bases, leaving 16 bases between the germline ends. The CDR3 is made up of 17 amino acids. The germline gives CDR1 MNHEY, CDR2 SMNVEV (reference sequence). This CDR3 reads CASSSSGVGGSNQPQHF. CDR3 nucleotide sequence: TGTGCCAGCAGTTCCTCGGGGGTCGGTGGTAGCAATCAGCCCCAGCATTTT.

The chain joins TRBV18 to TRBJ2-1; D gene uncertain. The V and J ends lost 4 bases and 3 bases respectively, with 10 bases between them. This CDR3 spans 14 amino acids. Germline CDR1 is KGHSH and CDR2 is LQKENI. CDR3 protein: CASSRQAIYNEQFF. DNA for the CDR3: TGTGCCAGCTCACGGCAGGCGATCTACAATGAGCAGTTCTTC.

The rearrangement links TRBV13 to TRBJ1-1; D call uncertain. CDR1 PRHDT and CDR2 FYEKMQ come from the germline V gene (reference sequence). The CDR3 loop spans 15 amino acids. Between the trimmed V and J ends, which lost 5 bases and 0 bases, there was a span of 13 bases. CDR3 DNA: TGTGCCAGCAGCCCCCCGTTTGGGCTGAACACTGAAGCTTTCTTT. Encoded protein: CASSPPFGLNTEAFF.

The CDR3 loop reads CASARQGPNYGYTF. In DNA, the CDR3 is TGTGCCAGCGCCCGACAGGGACCTAACTATGGCTACACCTTC. J is TRBJ1-2 and V is TRBV19; 7 nucleotides line up with TRBD1. Trimming cost V 9 bases and J 0 bases; bases outside gene matches: 7. Germline CDR1 and CDR2: LNHDA and SQIVND (reference sequence). This CDR3 region has 14 residues. Drawing the rest from reference TRBV19 and TRBJ1-2, the complete variable domain is DGGITQSPKYLFRKEGQNVTLSCEQNLNHDAMYWYRQDPGQGLRLIYYSQIVNDFQKGDIAEGYSVSREKKESFPLTVTSAQKNPTAFYLCASARQGPNYGYTFGSGTRLTVV.

This clone was recorded only once. The V gene is TRBV18, the J gene TRBJ2-3; 7 positions match TRBD2. Germline trimming cut 2 bases from V and 1 base from J; bases unmatched to any gene: 3. The CDR3 contains 15 residues. Germline V gives CDR1 KGHSH, CDR2 LQKENI. The chain's CDR3 is CASSPGLAGTDTQYF. The DNA of the CDR3 is TGTGCCAGCTCACCAGGCCTAGCGGGCACAGATACGCAGTATTTT.

This rearrangement joins TRBV19 to TRBJ1-1; weak D call: TRBD1 (5 bases). The germline gives CDR1 LNHDA, CDR2 SQIVND (reference sequence). V lost 1 base, J lost 4 bases, and 13 bases lay in between. The CDR3 has 15 residues. The CDR3 coding sequence is TGTGCCAGTAGTATAGGGTCGGGGGTAGGCACTGAAGCTTTCTTT. The encoded protein is CASSIGSGVGTEAFF.